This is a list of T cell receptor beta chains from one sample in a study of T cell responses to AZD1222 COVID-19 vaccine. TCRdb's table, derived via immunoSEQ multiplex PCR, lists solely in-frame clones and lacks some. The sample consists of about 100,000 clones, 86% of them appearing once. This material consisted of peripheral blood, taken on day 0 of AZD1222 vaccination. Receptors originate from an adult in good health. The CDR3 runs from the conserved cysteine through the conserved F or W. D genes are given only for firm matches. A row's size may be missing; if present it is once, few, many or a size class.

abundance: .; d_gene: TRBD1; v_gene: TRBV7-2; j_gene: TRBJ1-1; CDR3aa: CASSPKLDTGAAGTEAFF
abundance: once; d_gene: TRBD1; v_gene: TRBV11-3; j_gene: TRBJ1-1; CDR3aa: CAGMSRDRDTEAFF
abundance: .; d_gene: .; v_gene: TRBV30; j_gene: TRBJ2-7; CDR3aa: CAWSVQISYEQYF
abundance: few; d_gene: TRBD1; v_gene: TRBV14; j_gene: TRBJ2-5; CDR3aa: CASSQPKGTTGGVQETQYF
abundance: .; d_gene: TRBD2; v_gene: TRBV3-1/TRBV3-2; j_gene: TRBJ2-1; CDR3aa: CASSQDPGGGTYNEQFF
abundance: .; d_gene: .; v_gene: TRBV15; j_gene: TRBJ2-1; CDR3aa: CATSTRLSSYNEQFF
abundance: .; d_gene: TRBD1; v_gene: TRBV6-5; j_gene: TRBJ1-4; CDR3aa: CASRTSTGTGIPLFF
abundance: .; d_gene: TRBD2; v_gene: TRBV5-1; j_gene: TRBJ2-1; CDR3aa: CASSLKASGGASNEQFF
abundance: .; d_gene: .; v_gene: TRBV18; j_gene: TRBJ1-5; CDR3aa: CASSPSPPSNQPQHF
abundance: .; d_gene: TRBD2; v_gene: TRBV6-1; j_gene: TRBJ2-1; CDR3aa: CASSESSGSWYEQFF
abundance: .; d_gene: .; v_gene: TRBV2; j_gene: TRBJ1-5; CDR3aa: CAIQGGGEQPQHF
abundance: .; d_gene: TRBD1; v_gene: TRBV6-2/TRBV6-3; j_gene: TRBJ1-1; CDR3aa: CASSWGQGTNTEAFF
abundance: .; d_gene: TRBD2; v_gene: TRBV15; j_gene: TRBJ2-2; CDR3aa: CATSSTLAGGGELFF
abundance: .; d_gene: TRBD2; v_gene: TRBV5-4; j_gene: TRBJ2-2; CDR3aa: CASSLGGRAMLAGELFF
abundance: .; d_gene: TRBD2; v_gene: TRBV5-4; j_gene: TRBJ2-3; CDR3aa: CASSLTSGGGHGDTQYF
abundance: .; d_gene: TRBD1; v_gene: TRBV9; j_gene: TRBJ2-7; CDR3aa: CASSKTGTGSYEQYF
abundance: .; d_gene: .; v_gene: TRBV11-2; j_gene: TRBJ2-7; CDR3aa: CASSTLTGTYEQYF
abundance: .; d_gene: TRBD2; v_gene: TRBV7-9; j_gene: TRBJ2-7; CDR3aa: CASSPRLATPYEQYF
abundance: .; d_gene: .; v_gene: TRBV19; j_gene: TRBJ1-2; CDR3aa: CASSINRAEGYTF
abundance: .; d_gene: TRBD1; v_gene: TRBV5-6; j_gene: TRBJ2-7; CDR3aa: CASSLGGQAMDEQYF
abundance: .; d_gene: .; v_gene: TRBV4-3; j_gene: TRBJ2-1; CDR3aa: CASSQDLGKRHSYNEQFF
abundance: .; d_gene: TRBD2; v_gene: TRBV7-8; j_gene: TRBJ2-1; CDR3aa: CASSTGGRSYNEQFF
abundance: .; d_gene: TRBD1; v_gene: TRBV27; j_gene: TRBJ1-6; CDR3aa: CASSLPGGPLHF
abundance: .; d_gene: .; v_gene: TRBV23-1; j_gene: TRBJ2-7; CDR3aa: CASSLRTAWDLYEQYF
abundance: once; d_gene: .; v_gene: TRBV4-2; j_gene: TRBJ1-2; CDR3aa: CASSQGSGGYTF
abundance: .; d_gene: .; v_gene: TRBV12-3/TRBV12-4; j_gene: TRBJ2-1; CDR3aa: CASSTQGNEQFF
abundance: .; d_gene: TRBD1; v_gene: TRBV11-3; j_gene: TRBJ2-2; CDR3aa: CASSNAPLQGADTGELFF
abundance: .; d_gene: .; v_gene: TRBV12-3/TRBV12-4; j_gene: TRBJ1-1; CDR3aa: CASSLAGDTEAFF
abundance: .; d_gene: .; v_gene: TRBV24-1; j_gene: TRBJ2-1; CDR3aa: CATSATVYNEQFF
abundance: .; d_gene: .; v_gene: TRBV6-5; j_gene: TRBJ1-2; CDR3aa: CASSPGFNYGYTF
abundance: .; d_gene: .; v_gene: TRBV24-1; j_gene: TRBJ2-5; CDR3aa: CATSAHEGETQYF
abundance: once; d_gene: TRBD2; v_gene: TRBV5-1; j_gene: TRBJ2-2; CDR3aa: CASSLGTSGRLNTGELFF
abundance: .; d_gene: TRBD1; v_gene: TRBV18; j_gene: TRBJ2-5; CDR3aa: CASSLRTGGQETQYF
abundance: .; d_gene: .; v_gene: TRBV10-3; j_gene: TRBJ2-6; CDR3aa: CAIGATDSGANVLTF
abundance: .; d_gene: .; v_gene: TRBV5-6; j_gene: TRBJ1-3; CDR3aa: CASSRPNPTSSGNTIYF
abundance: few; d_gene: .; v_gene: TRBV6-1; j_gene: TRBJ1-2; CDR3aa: CASSEYYGYTF
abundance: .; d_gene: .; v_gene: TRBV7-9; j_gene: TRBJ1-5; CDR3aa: CASSARRGQPQHF
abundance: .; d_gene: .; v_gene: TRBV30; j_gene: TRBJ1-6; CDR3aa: CAWSPGDNSPLHF
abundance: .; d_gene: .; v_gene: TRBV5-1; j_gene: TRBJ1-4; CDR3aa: CASSPDGTENEKLFF
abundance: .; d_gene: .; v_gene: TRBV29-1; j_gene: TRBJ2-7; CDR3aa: CSVEGDGYEQYF
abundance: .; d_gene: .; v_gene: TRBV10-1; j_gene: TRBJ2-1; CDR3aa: CASSESGRNVEHEQFF